Reported below is one T cell receptor beta chain. The antigen is not known. The assay was immunoSEQ multiplex PCR, and TCRdb's table has in-frame clones only and misses some. The table lists 43,000 or so clones, roughly nine tenths of them singletons, with over 5% in the top ten. These data belong to a study of cytomegalovirus exposure and HLA in healthy donors. Regarding the study as a whole: Subsequent analysis showed first-cohort TCR clusters tending to co-occur in more than 95 validation repertoires. Researchers catalogued some 160 TCR beta chains as cytomegalovirus-associated. Usually a TCR sequence was rare, but some public TCRs were found in many donors.

The sequenced sample consisted of PBMCs. The TCR originated in a man younger than 35 in good health and CMV-seronegative.

The DNA of the CDR3 is TGTGCCAGCAGCCAAGAGTCTCGGGGGGGAATCCAAGAGACCCAGTACTTC. Its protein product is CASSQESRGGIQETQYF. The chain recombines TRBV4-2 with TRBJ2-5; 8 bases fit TRBD2. Germline V gene lookup returns CDR1 LGHNA and CDR2 YNFKEQ. CDR3 size: 17 residues. Trimming cost V 0 bases and J 1 base; bases outside gene matches: 7.